This record looks at one T cell receptor (beta chain) sequence and its context. Only a few counts were recorded for this clonotype. Its antigen remains undetermined. Per-base qualities were not stored, and no clone one base away is much larger. CDR3 length: 13 amino acids, cysteine to phenylalanine. Of all the DNA, just the CDR3 is kept, 39 bases in frame from base 1. Reading the germline V gene gives CDR1 SGHRS and CDR2 YFSETQ. A distance of 9 bases separates the germline ends of V and J, which lose 0 bases and 5 bases respectively. Naive CD4+ T cells were purified with the Miltenyi Naive CD4+ T Cell Isolation kit, with Tregs depleted using CD25 microbeads. Tregs, naive and memory CD4+ T cells from tumor, blood and ipsilateral draining lymph nodes of five or six breast cancer patients underwent full-length TCR alpha and beta sequencing. Tumor tissue and lymph nodes obtained from ipsilateral axillary dissection were perfused with PBS, minced and then digested with collagenase I and hyaluronidase. Ficoll density gradient centrifugation was used to isolate mononuclear cells from lymph nodes or from approximately 50 ml of peripheral blood. A purity exceeding 90% was confirmed by FACS for the sorted cell populations.

Full-length TCR variable regions were amplified by 5' RACE PCR using constant-region reverse primers, and then by semi-nested PCR using Nested Universal Primer A. The ReliaPrep RNA Cell Miniprep System was used to extract total RNA, which was then reverse transcribed into 5'RACE-ready cDNA with the SMARTer RACE 5'/3' Kit. Multiplex adaptors were used to barcode full-length TCR alpha and beta libraries, and the barcoded libraries were sequenced on an Illumina MiSeq. As for the original processing: For each of nine subset-tissue groups, sequencing data from the five patients were combined, and the groups were compared by unsupervised clustering of TCR gene usage. Repertoire similarity was calculated with the Morisita-Horn index, weighting shared sequences by their contribution to each repertoire. TCRdb redid the processing of the public reads, applying fastp at Q25 and MiXCR, and retained in-frame beta chains. Rows with a matching CDR3 protein are joined into one entry that keeps the most common DNA and genes. The V and J calls were determined by TCRdb, not by the authors. The sample contains roughly 40,000 distinct CDR3 sequences, under 20% of them found a single time. The top ten clones comprise around 2.8% of the sample.

This record comes from a study (dated by TCRdb to between 2015 and 2016). In the study overall: The study set out to test whether tumor-infiltrating Tregs in breast cancer get recruited from blood Tregs or are instead converted in situ from other CD4+ T cell subsets.

The investigation overall reported the following: In terms of TCR gene usage, tumor memory CD4+ T cells clustered together with blood and lymph node memory CD4+ cells, as well as with lymph node naive CD4+ cells. Tumor-infiltrating Treg TCR alpha and beta sequences overlapped most with tumor naive CD4+ T cells, then with blood naive CD4+ T cells. Validation in the larger cohort was restricted to a single TCR beta V-J rearrangement rather than whole repertoires.

Sequencing was carried out using naive CD4+ T cells sorted from a lymph node. The cell subset or site label, as the study defines it: naive CD4+ T cells, CD4+CD45RA+CD25-. The chain uses TRBV5-1 and TRBJ2-7; no confident D gene assignment can be made. This receptor was obtained from a female donor with breast cancer. The CDR3 reads as follows: CASSLADWDEQYF. The DNA reads TGCGCCAGCAGCTTGGCCGACTGGGACGAGCAGTACTTC.